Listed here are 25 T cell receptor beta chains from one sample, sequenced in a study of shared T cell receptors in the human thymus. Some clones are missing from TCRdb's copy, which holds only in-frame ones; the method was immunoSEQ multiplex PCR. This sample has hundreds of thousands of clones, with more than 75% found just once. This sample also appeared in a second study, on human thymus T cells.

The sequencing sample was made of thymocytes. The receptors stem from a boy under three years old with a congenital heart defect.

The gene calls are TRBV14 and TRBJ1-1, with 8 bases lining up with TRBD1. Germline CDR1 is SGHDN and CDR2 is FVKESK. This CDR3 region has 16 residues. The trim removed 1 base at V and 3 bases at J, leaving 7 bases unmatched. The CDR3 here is CASSQGTGKMDTEAFF. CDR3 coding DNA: TGTGCCAGCAGCCAAGGGACAGGGAAAATGGACACTGAAGCTTTCTTT.

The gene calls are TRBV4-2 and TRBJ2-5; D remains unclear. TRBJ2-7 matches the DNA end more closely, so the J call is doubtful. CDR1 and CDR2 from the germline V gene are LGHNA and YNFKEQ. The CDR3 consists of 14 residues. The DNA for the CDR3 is TGTGCCAGCAGCCAAGATATGGGCACCTACGAGCAGTACTTC. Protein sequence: CASSQDMGTYEQYF.

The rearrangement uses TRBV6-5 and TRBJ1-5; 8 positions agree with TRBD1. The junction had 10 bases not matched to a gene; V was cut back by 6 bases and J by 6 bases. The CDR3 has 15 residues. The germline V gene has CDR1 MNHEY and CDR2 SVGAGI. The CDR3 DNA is TGTGCCAGCAGCCCACGGACAGGGCGGTTTCAGCCCCAGCATTTT. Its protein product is CASSPRTGRFQPQHF.

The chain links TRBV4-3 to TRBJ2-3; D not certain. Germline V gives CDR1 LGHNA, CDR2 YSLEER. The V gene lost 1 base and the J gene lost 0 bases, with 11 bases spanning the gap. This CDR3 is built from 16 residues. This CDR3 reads CASSQVRATSTDTQYF. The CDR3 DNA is TGCGCCAGCAGCCAAGTCCGAGCGACTAGCACAGATACGCAGTATTTT.

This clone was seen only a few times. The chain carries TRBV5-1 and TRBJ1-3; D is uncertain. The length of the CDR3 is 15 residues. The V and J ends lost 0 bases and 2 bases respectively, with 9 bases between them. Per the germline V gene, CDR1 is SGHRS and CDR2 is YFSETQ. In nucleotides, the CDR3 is TGCGCCAGCAGCTTGGCCAAGCAACCTGGAAACACCATATATTTT. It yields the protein CASSLAKQPGNTIYF.

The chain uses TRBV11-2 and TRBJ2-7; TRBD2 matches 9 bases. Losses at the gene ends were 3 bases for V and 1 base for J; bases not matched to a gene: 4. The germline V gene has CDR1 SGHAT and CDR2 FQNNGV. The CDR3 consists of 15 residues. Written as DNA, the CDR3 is TGTGCCAGCAGCTTTAGCGGGAGAGGGTCCTACGAGCAGTACTTC. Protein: CASSFSGRGSYEQYF.

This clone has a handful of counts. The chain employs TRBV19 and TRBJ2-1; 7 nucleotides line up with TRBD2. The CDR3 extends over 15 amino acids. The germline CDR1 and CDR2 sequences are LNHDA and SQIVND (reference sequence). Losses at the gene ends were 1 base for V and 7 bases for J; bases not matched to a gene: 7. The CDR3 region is CASSIGRRERNEQFF. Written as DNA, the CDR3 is TGTGCCAGTAGTATAGGAAGGCGGGAGAGGAATGAGCAGTTCTTC.

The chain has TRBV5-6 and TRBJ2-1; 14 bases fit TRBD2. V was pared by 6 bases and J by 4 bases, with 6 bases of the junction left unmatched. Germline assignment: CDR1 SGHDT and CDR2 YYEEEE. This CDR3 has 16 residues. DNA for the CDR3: TGTGCCAGCAACCCGGGACTAGCGGGAGTTTACAATGAGCAGTTCTTC. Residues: CASNPGLAGVYNEQFF.

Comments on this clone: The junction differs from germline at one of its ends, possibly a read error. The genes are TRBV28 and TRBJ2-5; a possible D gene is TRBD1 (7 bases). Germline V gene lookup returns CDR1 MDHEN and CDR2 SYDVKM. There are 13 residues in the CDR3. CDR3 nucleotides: TGTGCCAGCAGTTTAGGGTGGAGGGGGCGCACTGACTTC. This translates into CASSLGWRGRTDF.

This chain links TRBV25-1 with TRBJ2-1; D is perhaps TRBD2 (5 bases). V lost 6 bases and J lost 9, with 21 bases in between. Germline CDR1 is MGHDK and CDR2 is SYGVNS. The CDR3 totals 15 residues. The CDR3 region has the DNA TGTGCCAGCAGACCCACTAGAGGAAGTGATGGTGAGCAGTTCTTC. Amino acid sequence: CASRPTRGSDGEQFF.

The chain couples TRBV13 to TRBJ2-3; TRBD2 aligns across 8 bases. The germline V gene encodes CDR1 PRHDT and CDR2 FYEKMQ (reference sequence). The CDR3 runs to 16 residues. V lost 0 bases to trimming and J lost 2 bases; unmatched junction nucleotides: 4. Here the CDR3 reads CASSLGLAGTTDTQYF. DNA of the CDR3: TGTGCCAGCAGCTTAGGTCTAGCGGGCACCACAGATACGCAGTATTTT.

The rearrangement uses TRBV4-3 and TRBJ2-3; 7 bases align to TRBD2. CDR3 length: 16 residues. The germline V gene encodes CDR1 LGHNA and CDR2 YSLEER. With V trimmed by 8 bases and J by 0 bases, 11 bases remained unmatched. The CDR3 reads CASGTKLVLSTDTQYF. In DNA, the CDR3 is TGCGCCAGCGGGACTAAACTAGTATTAAGCACAGATACGCAGTATTTT.

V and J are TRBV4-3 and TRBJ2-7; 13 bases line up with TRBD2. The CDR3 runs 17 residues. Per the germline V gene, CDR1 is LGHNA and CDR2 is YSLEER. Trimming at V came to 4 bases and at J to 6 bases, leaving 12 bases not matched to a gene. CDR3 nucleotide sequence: TGCGCCAGCAGCCGAGGATGCGGACTAGCGGGAGTTGGCGAGCAGTACTTC. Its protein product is CASSRGCGLAGVGEQYF.

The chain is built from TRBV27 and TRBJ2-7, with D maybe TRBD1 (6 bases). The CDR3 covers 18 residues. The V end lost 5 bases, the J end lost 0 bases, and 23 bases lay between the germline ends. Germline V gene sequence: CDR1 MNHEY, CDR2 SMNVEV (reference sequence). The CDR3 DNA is TGTGCCAGCAGTCCCATACCCTCGACAGGTTTGAGCTCCTACGAGCAGTACTTC. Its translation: CASSPIPSTGLSSYEQYF.

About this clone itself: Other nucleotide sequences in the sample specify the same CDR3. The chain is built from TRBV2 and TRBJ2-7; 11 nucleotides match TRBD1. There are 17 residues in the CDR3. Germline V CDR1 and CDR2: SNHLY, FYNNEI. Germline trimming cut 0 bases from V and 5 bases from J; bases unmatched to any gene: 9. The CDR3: CASSEAAGQGALNEQYF. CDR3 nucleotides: TGTGCCAGCAGTGAAGCGGCCGGACAGGGGGCGCTGAACGAGCAGTACTTC.

The CDR3 protein is CASSCLAGETGELFF. Written as DNA, the CDR3 is TGTGCCAGTAGTTGCCTCGCCGGAGAGACCGGGGAGCTGTTTTTT. V usage is TRBV19 and J usage is TRBJ2-2, with D unclear. Germline-derived CDR1 and CDR2 are LNHDA and SQIVND (reference sequence). Deletions cut 5 bases from V and 5 bases from J, with 15 bases between. The CDR3 runs 15 residues.

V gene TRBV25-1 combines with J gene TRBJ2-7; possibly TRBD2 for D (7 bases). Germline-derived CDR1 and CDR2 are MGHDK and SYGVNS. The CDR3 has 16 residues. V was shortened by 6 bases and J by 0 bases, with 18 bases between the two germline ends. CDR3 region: CASRGGRVRTSYEQYF. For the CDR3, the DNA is TGTGCCAGCAGGGGGGGGCGGGTGCGAACCTCCTACGAGCAGTACTTC.

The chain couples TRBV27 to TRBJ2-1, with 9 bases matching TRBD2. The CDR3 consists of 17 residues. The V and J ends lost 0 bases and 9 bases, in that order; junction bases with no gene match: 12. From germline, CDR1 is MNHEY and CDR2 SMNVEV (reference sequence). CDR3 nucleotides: TGTGCCAGCAGTTTATCAGTGAGTGCGGGGGGGGGCACTGAGCAGTTCTTC. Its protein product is CASSLSVSAGGGTEQFF.

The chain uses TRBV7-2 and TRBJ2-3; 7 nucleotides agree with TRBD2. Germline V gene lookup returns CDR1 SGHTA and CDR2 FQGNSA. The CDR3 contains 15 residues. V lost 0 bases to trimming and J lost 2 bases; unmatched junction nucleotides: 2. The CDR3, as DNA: TGTGCCAGCAGCTTAGCGGGAGGGGACACAGATACGCAGTATTTT. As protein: CASSLAGGDTDTQYF.

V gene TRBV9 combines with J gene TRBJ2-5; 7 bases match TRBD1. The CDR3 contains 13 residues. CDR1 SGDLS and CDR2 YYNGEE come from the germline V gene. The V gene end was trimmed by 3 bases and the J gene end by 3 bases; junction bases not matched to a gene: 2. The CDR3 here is CASSGDREETQYF. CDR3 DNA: TGTGCCAGCAGCGGAGACAGGGAAGAGACCCAGTACTTC.

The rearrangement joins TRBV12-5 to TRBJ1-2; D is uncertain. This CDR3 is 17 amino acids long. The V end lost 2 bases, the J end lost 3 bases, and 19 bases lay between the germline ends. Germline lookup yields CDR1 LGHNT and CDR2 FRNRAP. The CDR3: CASGLTPPWRKHYGYTF. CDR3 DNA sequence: TGTGCTAGTGGTTTGACCCCCCCCTGGCGGAAACACTATGGCTACACCTTC.

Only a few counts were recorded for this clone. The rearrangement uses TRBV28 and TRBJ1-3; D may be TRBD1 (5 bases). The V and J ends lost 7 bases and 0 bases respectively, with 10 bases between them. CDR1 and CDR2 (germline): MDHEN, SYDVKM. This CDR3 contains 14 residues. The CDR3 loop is CASTTGSSGNTIYF. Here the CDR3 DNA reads TGTGCCAGCACCACAGGAAGCTCTGGAAACACCATATATTTT. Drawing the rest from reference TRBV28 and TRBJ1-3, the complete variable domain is DVKVTQSSRYLVKRTGEKVFLECVQDMDHENMFWYRQDPGLGLRLIYFSYDVKMKEKGDIPEGYSVSREKKERFSLILESASTNQTSMYLCASTTGSSGNTIYFGEGSWLTVV.

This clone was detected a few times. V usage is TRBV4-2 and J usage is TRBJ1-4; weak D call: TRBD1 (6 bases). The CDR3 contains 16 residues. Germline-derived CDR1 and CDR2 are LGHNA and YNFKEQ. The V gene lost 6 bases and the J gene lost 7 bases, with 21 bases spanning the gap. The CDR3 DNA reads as TGTGCCAGCAGAATTTCTGGGAGGGGGTGGGGTGAAAAACTGTTTTTT. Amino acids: CASRISGRGWGEKLFF.

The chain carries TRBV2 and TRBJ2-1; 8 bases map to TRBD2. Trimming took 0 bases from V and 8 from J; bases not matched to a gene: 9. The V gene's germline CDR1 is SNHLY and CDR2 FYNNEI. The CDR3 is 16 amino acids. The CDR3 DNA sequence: TGTGCCAGCAGTGAAGCGCCCAGGACTAGCATAGATGAGCAGTTCTTC. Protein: CASSEAPRTSIDEQFF.

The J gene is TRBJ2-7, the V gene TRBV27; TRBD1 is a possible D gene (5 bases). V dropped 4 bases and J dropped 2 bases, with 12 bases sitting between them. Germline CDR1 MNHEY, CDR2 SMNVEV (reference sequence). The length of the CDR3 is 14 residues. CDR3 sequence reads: CASSYLGVAYEQYF. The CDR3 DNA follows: TGTGCCAGCAGTTATCTAGGGGTGGCCTACGAGCAGTACTTC.